The rows below give T cell receptor beta chains drawn from one sample of a study of T cells after somatic rescue of genetic block. Clones were read by immunoSEQ multiplex PCR, and TCRdb kept only the in-frame ones, dropping some. The table has roughly 92,000 clones, 80% to 90% seen once. The source material was peripheral blood mononuclear cells (PBMCs). The source of these receptors is a woman between 18 and 29 years old. Each CDR3 is given with its conserved first and last residue. A D gene is named only where the DNA matches it firmly. Size is omitted from some rows. Given values are once, few, many or a class for expanded clones.

D gene | J gene | clone size | V gene | CDR3 DNA | CDR3 protein
NA | TRBJ2-5 | NA | TRBV19 | TGTGCCAGTAGTATGTCGGGTCCGGAGACCCAGTACTTC | CASSMSGPETQYF
NA | TRBJ2-5 | NA | TRBV7-9 | TGTGCCAGTCAAGACACGGGCTCCCAAGAGACCCAGTACTTC | CASQDTGSQETQYF
NA | TRBJ2-2 | few | TRBV5-1 | TGCGCCAGCAGCTTGCAGGGGAACACCGGGGAGCTGTTTTTT | CASSLQGNTGELFF
NA | TRBJ2-1 | NA | TRBV5-4 | TGTGCCAGCAGCTTGGGTGGGTACAATGAGCAGTTCTTC | CASSLGGYNEQFF
TRBD2 | TRBJ2-3 | NA | TRBV11-2 | TGTGCCAGCAGCTCACGACTAGCGGGAGTAGCAGATACGCAGTATTTT | CASSSRLAGVADTQYF
NA | TRBJ2-1 | once | TRBV4-2 | TGTGCCAGCAGCCAAGATGAGTATGAGCAGTTCTTC | CASSQDEYEQFF
NA | TRBJ1-2 | NA | TRBV6-5 | TGTGCCAGCAGTTACATGCAGGTGGATGGCTACACCTTC | CASSYMQVDGYTF
NA | TRBJ2-7 | NA | TRBV28 | TGTGCCAGCAGTCCCAAGGGCGGCACTACCTACGAGCAGTACTTC | CASSPKGGTTYEQYF
NA | TRBJ1-1 | NA | TRBV4-3 | TGCGCCAGCAGTCACGATGCTACTGAAGCTTTCTTT | CASSHDATEAFF
TRBD2 | TRBJ2-2 | once | TRBV4-3 | TGCGCCAGCAGCCAAGTATCTGGACTAGGCTCCGGGGAGCTGTTTTTT | CASSQVSGLGSGELFF
NA | TRBJ2-1 | NA | TRBV29-1 | TGCAGCGTTGACTGGAGCTCCTACAATGAGCAGTTCTTC | CSVDWSSYNEQFF
NA | TRBJ2-5 | NA | TRBV28 | TGTGCCAGCTCTAAACTAGAGACCCAGTACTTC | CASSKLETQYF
NA | TRBJ1-1 | NA | TRBV28 | TGTGCCAGCAGCCAAGGGGGGGCGCAGACTGAAGCTTTCTTT | CASSQGGAQTEAFF
TRBD2 | TRBJ2-1 | NA | TRBV5-4 | TGTGCCAGCAGCTTGGGGGGGGCTAGCGGGACTCCTCCAGGAGAGCAGTTCTTC | CASSLGGASGTPPGEQFF
TRBD1 | TRBJ2-7 | NA | TRBV7-9 | TGTGCCAGCAGTCTAAAACCGGGACAGCCCTACGAGCAGTACTTC | CASSLKPGQPYEQYF
TRBD2 | TRBJ2-1 | NA | TRBV6-4 | TGTGCCAGCAGTGAAGAAGGGACTAGCGCCGGTTTCTACAATGAGCAGTTCTTC | CASSEEGTSAGFYNEQFF
TRBD2 | TRBJ2-1 | NA | TRBV10-3 | TGTGCCATCAGGTCGGAGGGAGGGCCCTCCAATGAGCAGTTCTTC | CAIRSEGGPSNEQFF
NA | TRBJ1-2 | NA | TRBV4-2 | TGTGCCAGCAGCCAAGTTGGCCGGGACGACTATGGCTACACCTTC | CASSQVGRDDYGYTF
NA | TRBJ2-7 | NA | TRBV10-3 | TGTGCCATCAGCGATTCACCGACAGAGGCTATGGTCTACTACGAGCAGTACTTC | CAISDSPTEAMVYYEQYF
NA | TRBJ2-7 | NA | TRBV29-1 | TGCAGCGTTGAAGATCCAGGGGGGTCCCCTGGCGAGCAGTACTTC | CSVEDPGGSPGEQYF
NA | TRBJ2-7 | once | TRBV9 | TGTGCCAGCAGCGCCCCGGACTCAACCTACGAGCAGTACTTC | CASSAPDSTYEQYF
NA | TRBJ2-1 | NA | TRBV7-9 | TGTGCCAGCAGCTATCGGACGGTTTACAATGAGCAGTTCTTC | CASSYRTVYNEQFF
TRBD2 | TRBJ2-2 | NA | TRBV11-2 | TGTGCCAGCCACGGACTAGCGAACACCGGGGAGCTGTTTTTT | CASHGLANTGELFF
NA | TRBJ2-3 | NA | TRBV6-6 | TGTGCCAGCATGGCCTCTAGAACAGATACGCAGTATTTT | CASMASRTDTQYF
TRBD2 | TRBJ2-1 | NA | TRBV7-3 | TGTGCCAGCAGCTTTCTGCCGGGAGGGCCTGTCAATGAGCAGTTCTTC | CASSFLPGGPVNEQFF
TRBD2 | TRBJ2-1 | NA | TRBV27 | TGTGCCAGCAGTTCCCCAGCGGGAGCGGCGTACAATGAGCAGTTCTTC | CASSSPAGAAYNEQFF
NA | TRBJ1-4 | NA | TRBV7-8 | TGTGCCAGCAGACCAAACGGGGGGAAAAATGAAAAACTGTTTTTT | CASRPNGGKNEKLFF
TRBD2 | TRBJ2-5 | NA | TRBV2 | TGTGCCAGCACTGGGGTTAGCGGGCAAGAGACCCAGTACTTC | CASTGVSGQETQYF
NA | TRBJ2-7 | NA | TRBV29-1 | TGCAGCGTTGAGGAAAGGACGCCCGACTACGAGCAGTACTTC | CSVEERTPDYEQYF
TRBD1 | TRBJ2-7 | NA | TRBV10-2 | TGCGCCAGCATGCTGGGACAGGCCCTATACGAGCAGTACTTC | CASMLGQALYEQYF
TRBD2 | TRBJ2-2 | NA | TRBV7-6 | TGTGCCAGCACTCCGGGACTAGCGGGAGGGCCGGGCGGGGAGCTGTTTTTT | CASTPGLAGGPGGELFF
TRBD1 | TRBJ2-7 | NA | TRBV29-1 | TGCAGCGCTGGGACAGGGGCCCCCTACGAGCAGTACTTC | CSAGTGAPYEQYF